This T cell receptor (beta chain) was recorded in a study of CD8 T cells in Susac syndrome. The study's findings and limits: The study conceded that its TCR sequencing and HLA analysis involved relatively few individuals.

Random hexamers were used to reverse transcribe an amount of roughly 0.45 to 1 ug RNA. TCRdb reanalysed the immunoSEQ multiplex PCR reads using MiXCR and keeps one entry per CDR3 protein. The sample shows about 280,000 distinct CDR3 sequences, about 85% of them seen only once. Germline trimming cut 5 bases from V and 4 bases from J; bases unmatched to any gene: 10. This CDR3 is 15 amino acids long. Germline-derived CDR1 and CDR2 are SEHNR and FQNEAQ (reference sequence). Concerning this clonotype: No antigen is known for it.

This TCR was sampled from a human donor with multiple sclerosis. V is TRBV7-9 and J is TRBJ2-5, with 7 bases fitting TRBD2. The specimen was CD8+ T cells from PBMCs. The CDR3 bases are TGTGCCAGCAGCCCCCCCCGGGAGGAAATAGAGACCCAGTACTTC. Its translation: CASSPPREEIETQYF.